These T cell receptor beta chains were read from a single sample in a study of blood T cells in healthy people across ages. TCRdb recomputed calls from the 5' RACE reads with MiXCR, one row per CDR3 protein. The table has 380,000 or so distinct CDR3 sequences, about half seen once. The sample comprised blood. These receptors were collected from a man aged 55 to 69 in good health. Each CDR3 is given with its conserved first and last residue. A D gene is named only where the DNA matches it firmly. Some rows have no size entry. The others give once, few or many, or a class for an expanded clone.

j_call d_call v_call clone_size cdr3_aa cdr3_nt
TRBJ2-3 TRBD2 TRBV5-1 - CASSLTSGGSETDTQYF TGCGCCAGCAGCCTCACTAGCGGGGGGTCGGAAACAGATACGCAGTATTTT
TRBJ2-2 - TRBV28 - CASSLLRRGNTGELFF TGTGCCAGCAGTTTACTCCGGCGGGGGAACACCGGGGAGCTGTTTTTT
TRBJ2-7 TRBD1 TRBV18 - CASSIGQGRGEQYF TGTGCCAGCTCAATTGGACAGGGGAGGGGCGAGCAGTACTTC
TRBJ1-2 - TRBV18 - CASSPDKGYGYTF TGTGCCAGCTCACCGGACAAGGGCTATGGCTACACCTTC
TRBJ2-1 - TRBV5-1 few CATTGPGYNEQFF TGCGCCACCACAGGGCCGGGCTACAATGAGCAGTTCTTC
TRBJ2-3 - TRBV7-2 few CASSFPSYWDTDTQYF TGTGCCAGCAGCTTTCCGTCATACTGGGACACAGATACGCAGTATTTT
TRBJ1-2 - TRBV15 - CATSRSGNYGYTF TGTGCCACCAGCAGGTCAGGGAACTATGGCTACACCTTC
TRBJ2-7 - TRBV4-3 - CAGSQDDGVGYEQYF TGCGCCGGCAGCCAAGATGATGGGGTGGGCTACGAGCAGTACTTC
TRBJ1-1 TRBD1 TRBV20-1 - CSASPPEDRGAAFF TGCAGTGCTAGCCCTCCGGAGGACAGGGGTGCGGCTTTCTTT
TRBJ2-5 - TRBV5-1 - CASSPAQGPTQETQYF TGCGCCAGCAGCCCCGCGCAGGGGCCCACCCAAGAGACCCAGTACTTC
TRBJ1-2 - TRBV29-1 - CSVKDGYTF TGCAGCGTGAAGGATGGCTACACCTTC
TRBJ2-3 TRBD2 TRBV20-1 few CSARTSGRADTQYF TGCAGTGCTCGGACTAGCGGGAGGGCAGATACGCAGTATTTT
TRBJ1-2 - TRBV14 - CASSPIVRGRSEYYGYTF TGTGCCAGCAGCCCAATTGTCCGGGGGCGGAGTGAATACTATGGCTACACCTTC
TRBJ2-5 - TRBV11-2 few CASSSFSSETQYF TGTGCCAGCAGCTCATTTAGCAGTGAGACCCAGTACTTC
TRBJ2-1 TRBD2 TRBV11-2 - CASSLVRLAGVNEQFF TGTGCCAGCAGCTTAGTCCGGCTAGCGGGAGTCAATGAGCAGTTCTTC
TRBJ2-7 - TRBV11-2 - CASSLELQEVVEQYF TGTGCCAGCAGCTTAGAACTCCAGGAGGTGGTCGAGCAGTACTTC
TRBJ2-1 - TRBV5-1 - CASSPTAGEQFF TGCGCCAGCAGCCCGACCGCAGGGGAGCAGTTCTTC
TRBJ2-7 - TRBV28 - CASSLRGPSYEQYF TGTGCCAGCAGTTTGAGGGGACCCTCCTACGAGCAGTACTTC
TRBJ1-2 - TRBV27 - CASSLGGGPGGYTF TGTGCCAGCAGTTTAGGAGGGGGTCCTGGCGGCTACACCTTC
TRBJ2-3 - TRBV5-1 - CASATKGFQDTQYF TGCGCCAGCGCAACCAAAGGATTTCAAGATACGCAGTATTTT
TRBJ2-5 TRBD2 TRBV20-1 - CSATPGLAGGPRETQYF TGCAGTGCTACGCCGGGACTAGCGGGGGGGCCACGCGAGACCCAGTACTTC
TRBJ1-2 - TRBV12-3/TRBV12-4 - CASRRGGRGGGYTF TGTGCCAGCAGACGCGGGGGCAGGGGCGGCGGCTACACCTTC
TRBJ2-2 - TRBV7-2 - CASSFRTGELFF TGTGCCAGCAGCTTTAGGACCGGGGAGCTGTTTTTT
TRBJ2-5 TRBD2 TRBV11-2 - CASKILAGDQETQYF TGTGCCAGCAAGATCCTAGCGGGCGATCAAGAGACCCAGTACTTC
TRBJ2-5 - TRBV20-1 - CSARGTFQETQYF TGCAGTGCTAGGGGGACGTTCCAAGAGACCCAGTACTTC
TRBJ1-2 - TRBV12-3/TRBV12-4 few CASSFPSGGYTF TGTGCCAGCAGTTTCCCCTCGGGGGGCTACACCTTC
TRBJ2-5 - TRBV11-3 few CASSARDSRTQYF TGTGCCAGCAGCGCGCGGGACTCCCGGACCCAGTACTTC
TRBJ2-4 TRBD2 TRBV20-1 many CSATKAAGTSGRNIQYF TGCAGTGCAACTAAGGCCGCTGGGACTAGCGGAAGAAACATTCAGTACTTC
TRBJ2-3 - TRBV12-3/TRBV12-4 - CASRLGADTQYF TGTGCCAGCAGATTAGGGGCAGATACGCAGTATTTT
TRBJ1-2 TRBD1 TRBV20-1 - CSASATGKNYGYTF TGCAGTGCTAGTGCGACAGGGAAAAACTATGGCTACACCTTC
TRBJ2-1 TRBD2 TRBV27 - CASSFQLGPVTSGRPHNEQFF TGTGCCAGCAGTTTTCAACTGGGCCCCGTAACTAGCGGGAGGCCCCACAATGAGCAGTTCTTC
TRBJ1-1 - TRBV6-2/TRBV6-3 few CASSYRAGAPNTEAFF TGTGCCAGCAGTTATCGTGCGGGCGCCCCGAACACTGAAGCTTTCTTT
TRBJ2-7 - TRBV7-3 - CASSPLGVYEQYF TGTGCCAGCAGCCCTCTAGGGGTCTACGAGCAGTACTTC
TRBJ1-6 TRBD1 TRBV20-1 - CSARFGTVASPLHF TGCAGTGCTAGATTCGGGACAGTTGCTTCACCCCTCCACTTT
TRBJ1-2 - TRBV7-9 - CTSTPGADSGGYTF TGTACCAGCACCCCAGGGGCAGATTCGGGGGGCTACACCTTC
TRBJ1-2 - TRBV9 few CASTSSGQANYGYTF TGTGCCAGCACCTCGTCGGGACAAGCTAACTATGGCTACACCTTC
TRBJ1-2 TRBD1 TRBV12-3/TRBV12-4 few CASSLGTGGSYGYTF TGTGCCAGCAGTTTGGGGACAGGGGGTTCCTATGGCTACACCTTC
TRBJ2-1 TRBD2 TRBV7-2 few CASSFTSGSLSGEQFF TGTGCCAGCAGCTTCACTAGCGGGAGCCTTTCGGGAGAGCAGTTCTTC
TRBJ2-1 - TRBV6-2/TRBV6-3 - CASSRQGLGYEQFF TGTGCCAGCAGCCGACAGGGACTCGGCTATGAGCAGTTCTTC
TRBJ2-7 - TRBV5-1 - CASSPGLGYNEQYF TGCGCCAGCAGCCCAGGGTTGGGCTACAATGAGCAGTACTTC
TRBJ2-3 - TRBV30 - CAIQTASTDTQYF TGTGCCATACAGACAGCTAGCACAGATACGCAGTATTTT
TRBJ2-3 - TRBV6-8 - CASSYSGGSTDTQYF TGTGCCAGCAGTTACTCGGGGGGAAGCACAGATACGCAGTATTTT
TRBJ2-4 - TRBV18 - CASSPRLGEDIQYF TGTGCCAGCTCACCGAGACTCGGTGAGGACATTCAGTACTTC
TRBJ1-4 TRBD1 TRBV7-2 few CASSSTSGTGEKLFF TGTGCCAGCAGCTCCACCTCCGGGACAGGGGAAAAACTGTTTTTT
TRBJ2-5 TRBD2 TRBV12-3/TRBV12-4 - CASSFRTSGKTQYF TGTGCCAGCAGTTTCCGGACTAGCGGGAAGACCCAGTACTTC
TRBJ1-1 - TRBV10-3 - CAISDHDPNTEAFF TGTGCCATCAGTGACCATGACCCGAACACTGAAGCTTTCTTT
TRBJ2-2 - TRBV5-6 once CASSGVARYTRELFF TGTGCCAGCAGCGGTGTGGCGAGATACACCAGGGAGCTGTTTTTT
TRBJ1-2 - TRBV7-2 - CASTPDSKLPYGYTF TGTGCCAGCACCCCGGACAGCAAGCTTCCCTATGGCTACACCTTC
TRBJ2-4 - TRBV3-1 - CASSQRGLKYF TGTGCCAGCAGCCAACGGGGGCTTAAGTACTTC
TRBJ2-3 - TRBV29-1 - CGVLFGGSTDTQYF TGCGGCGTGCTTTTTGGCGGTAGCACAGATACGCAGTATTTT
TRBJ1-5 - TRBV29-1 - CSVAKAGGNQPQHF TGCAGCGTTGCAAAGGCAGGGGGCAATCAGCCCCAGCATTTT
TRBJ2-5 - TRBV29-1 - CSVEAGVALGYETQYF TGCAGCGTTGAAGCGGGGGTAGCCCTTGGGTATGAGACCCAGTACTTC
TRBJ1-4 TRBD1 TRBV5-4 - CASSANRGLTEKLFF TGTGCCAGCAGCGCCAACAGGGGGCTTACTGAAAAACTGTTTTTT
TRBJ2-1 - TRBV7-9 - CASSPPRGGTGRGEQFF TGTGCCAGCAGCCCACCCCGCGGCGGGACTGGGCGTGGTGAGCAGTTCTTC
TRBJ2-1 - TRBV29-1 - CSVAAGSSYNEQFF TGCAGCGTCGCCGCGGGGAGCTCCTACAATGAGCAGTTCTTC
TRBJ2-5 - TRBV7-9 few CASSRPFLGETQYF TGTGCCAGCAGCCGACCGTTCCTAGGAGAGACCCAGTACTTC
TRBJ2-5 - TRBV14 - CASSQASRKETQYF TGTGCCAGCAGCCAAGCCTCCCGCAAGGAGACCCAGTACTTC